The 32 T cell receptor beta chains below all came from one sample that was sequenced in a study of post-analysis software for immune sequencing data. What these receptors recognize is not known. The library was made from cDNA and included unique molecular identifiers. TCRdb re-derived calls from the PCR reads in MiXCR, one entry per CDR3 protein. The top ten hold less than 6% of the sample, which has about 540,000 distinct CDR3 sequences, under 40% seen once. Study results and caveats: In patients, roughly 5 TRBV segments were more frequent than in controls, with TRBV5-6, TRBV5-1 and TRBV20-1 among them.

The specimen sequenced was blood. The receptors originated from a girl under 18 with multiple sclerosis.

The rearrangement links TRBV19 to TRBJ2-5; D ambiguous. Germline assignment: CDR1 LNHDA and CDR2 SQIVND (reference sequence). Trimming took 1 base from V and 2 from J, leaving 8 bases between them. The CDR3 spans 14 residues. The CDR3 sequence is CASSIGWKQETQYF. CDR3 coding DNA: TGTGCCAGTAGTATAGGTTGGAAACAAGAGACCCAGTACTTC.

This clonotype was recorded a few times. V and J are TRBV20-1 and TRBJ2-1; D is ambiguous. The V gene lost 1 base and the J gene lost 7 bases, with 8 bases spanning the gap. Germline assignment: CDR1 DFQATT and CDR2 SNEGSKA (reference sequence). This CDR3 has 12 amino acids. CDR3 sequence: CSARGNGNEQFF. DNA for the CDR3: TGCAGTGCTAGAGGGAACGGGAATGAGCAGTTCTTC.

This clonotype was recorded many times. The genes are TRBV6-1 and TRBJ1-1; 9 nucleotides match TRBD1. This CDR3 spans 15 amino acids. Germline loops: CDR1 MNHNS, CDR2 SASEGT. After removal of 3 bases from V and 1 base from J, the junction contained 3 bases not matched to a gene. The CDR3 protein is CASSELGQGNTEAFF. Written as DNA, the CDR3 is TGTGCCAGCAGTGAGCTGGGACAGGGGAACACTGAAGCTTTCTTT.

This clonotype was recorded many times. DNA for the CDR3: TGCAGCGTCGCGACAGGGGGCGAGGAGACCCAGTACTTC. It yields the protein CSVATGGEETQYF. This chain uses TRBV29-1 with TRBJ2-5, with 10 positions matching TRBD1. CDR3 size: 13 residues. Germline V CDR1 and CDR2: SQVTM, ANQGSEA. V gave up 6 bases and J gave up 5 bases; unmatched junction bases: 6.

The V call is TRBV20-1, the J call TRBJ1-1; D is ambiguous. CDR3 length: 12 amino acids. Germline V CDR1 and CDR2: DFQATT, SNEGSKA (reference sequence). The V gene lost 3 bases and the J gene lost 7 bases, with 12 bases spanning the gap. The CDR3 nucleotides read TGCAGTGCTAGTACTGCCCGGAATGAAGCTTTCTTT. Its protein is CSASTARNEAFF.

DNA for the CDR3: TGCGCCAGCAGCCAAGATAGTGGAGGCGCTGAAGCTTTCTTT. Translating it yields CASSQDSGGAEAFF. The gene calls are TRBV4-1 and TRBJ1-1; unclear D gene. Germline lookup yields CDR1 MGHRA and CDR2 YSYEKL. Between the trimmed V and J ends, which lost 0 bases and 6 bases, there was a span of 11 bases. The CDR3 runs 14 residues.

The rearrangement joins TRBV5-1 to TRBJ2-5, with 9 bases aligning to TRBD2. Losses at the gene ends were 0 bases for V and 3 bases for J; bases not matched to a gene: 6. Germline CDR1 reads SGHRS; CDR2 reads YFSETQ. The CDR3 covers 16 residues. CDR3: CASSLEASGAEETQYF. CDR3 DNA sequence: TGCGCCAGCAGCTTGGAGGCTAGCGGGGCAGAAGAGACCCAGTACTTC.

This clonotype was counted only a few times. The V gene is TRBV28, the J gene TRBJ2-5; D not certain. The germline CDR1 and CDR2 sequences are MDHEN and SYDVKM. The length of the CDR3 is 11 residues. V lost 10 bases, J lost 4 bases, and 10 bases lay in between. The CDR3 here is CATDPRETQYF. CDR3 sequence (DNA): TGTGCCACCGATCCCCGAGAGACCCAGTACTTC.

The V and J genes are TRBV19 and TRBJ2-1, with no clear D. Trimming pared 3 bases from V and 6 bases from J, leaving 15 bases between. Germline V gene lookup returns CDR1 LNHDA and CDR2 SQIVND (reference sequence). The CDR3 spans 15 residues. The CDR3 DNA is TGTGCCAGTAGTATTTCGCTAGTAAGGGTCAATGAGCAGTTCTTC. This encodes CASSISLVRVNEQFF.

This chain links TRBV20-1 with TRBJ1-4; D is perhaps TRBD1 (6 bases). The CDR3 consists of 14 residues. Trimming removed 5 bases at V and 2 bases at J, with 12 bases between. Germline V lookup: CDR1 DFQATT, CDR2 SNEGSKA (reference sequence). CDR3 protein: CSAVKGGTNEKLFF. The CDR3 DNA sequence: TGCAGTGCTGTGAAAGGGGGGACTAATGAAAAACTGTTTTTT.

V gene TRBV12-3 or TRBV12-4 combines with J gene TRBJ1-5; tentative D call: TRBD1 (6 bases). The CDR3 consists of 14 residues. V shed 5 bases and J shed 6 bases, with 14 bases lying between them. The CDR3 DNA follows: TGTGCCAGCAGTCTTCCTCTACAGGGTCAGCCCCAGCATTTT. Protein product: CASSLPLQGQPQHF.

CDR3 region: CAISSTIGAGTGSEQYF. The CDR3 DNA sequence: TGTGCCATCAGTTCTACCATCGGGGCAGGGACTGGTAGTGAGCAGTACTTC. This chain uses TRBV10-3 with TRBJ2-5, with D maybe TRBD2 (6 bases). The CDR3 is 17 amino acids. Germline CDR1 is ENHRY and CDR2 is SYGVKD. V dropped 5 bases and J dropped 11 bases, with 30 bases sitting between them.

This clonotype was detected only a few times. V gene TRBV2 combines with J gene TRBJ1-4; no clear D gene. The V end lost 2 bases, the J end lost 0 bases, and 7 bases lay between the germline ends. From germline, CDR1 is SNHLY and CDR2 FYNNEI. The CDR3 runs 15 residues. CDR3 sequence reads: CASSESGTTNEKLFF. Here the CDR3 DNA reads TGTGCCAGCAGTGAAAGTGGGACAACTAATGAAAAACTGTTTTTT.

This clonotype has only one observation. The chain links TRBV14 to TRBJ2-5; D is unresolved. Trimming removed 1 base at V and 0 bases at J, with 3 bases between. From germline, CDR1 is SGHDN and CDR2 FVKESK. The CDR3 spans 13 residues. The CDR3 region has the DNA TGTGCCAGCAGCCAAGCACACCAAGAGACCCAGTACTTC. This gives the protein CASSQAHQETQYF.

The genes are TRBV7-9 and TRBJ2-5; TRBD1 might be the D (6 bases). The CDR3 totals 11 residues. V was pared by 5 bases and J by 7 bases, with 8 bases between. The germline V gene has CDR1 SEHNR and CDR2 FQNEAQ (reference sequence). The CDR3, as DNA: TGTGCCAGCAGCAAGGGGGTGACCCAGTACTTC. The encoded protein is CASSKGVTQYF.

There are a few counts of this clonotype. The chain joins TRBV6-2 or TRBV6-3 to TRBJ2-7; no firm D call. Trimming cost V 9 bases and J 3 bases, with 15 bases left between them. Germline-derived CDR1 and CDR2 are MNHEY and SVGEGT. The CDR3 length is 13 residues. CDR3 amino acids: CASQGPPLYEQYF. In nucleotides, the CDR3 is TGTGCCAGTCAAGGCCCTCCCCTCTACGAGCAGTACTTC.

This chain uses TRBV27 with TRBJ1-2, with TRBD1 identical over 8 bases. CDR1 MNHEY and CDR2 SMNVEV come from the germline V gene (reference sequence). This CDR3 has 14 amino acids. Germline trimming cut 4 bases from V and 7 bases from J; bases unmatched to any gene: 8. The DNA of the CDR3 is TGTGCCAGCAGTTCCTACCGGGACAGGCTTGGCTACACCTTC. This translates into CASSSYRDRLGYTF.

The chain is built from TRBV18 and TRBJ2-4; TRBD2 matches 8 bases. The J call could be wrong; TRBJ2-5 is a better fit for the DNA end. Looked up from germline, CDR1 is KGHSH and CDR2 is LQKENI. The CDR3 sequence is 17 residues long. CDR3 nucleotide sequence: TGTGCCAGCTCACCCTTGGTACAGAGACTAGCGAGAGAGACCCAGTACTTC. This gives the protein CASSPLVQRLARETQYF.

The chain employs TRBV29-1 and TRBJ1-1; unclear D gene. This CDR3 is 15 amino acids long. From germline, CDR1 is SQVTM and CDR2 ANQGSEA. V dropped 2 bases and J dropped 4 bases, with 17 bases sitting between them. CDR3 sequence reads: CSVEYSGRWGTEAFF. CDR3 in DNA: TGCAGCGTTGAATATTCGGGGAGATGGGGCACTGAAGCTTTCTTT.

The chain employs TRBV29-1 and TRBJ2-3, with TRBD1 as a possible D gene (6 bases). This CDR3 region has 11 residues. The germline V gene has CDR1 SQVTM and CDR2 ANQGSEA. Trimming stripped 7 bases from V and 6 bases from J, with 11 bases between. The CDR3 coding sequence is TGCAGCGCGGACAGAGCCGATACGCAGTATTTT. Translated: CSADRADTQYF.

A remark on this clonotype: At one of its ends the junction is not consistent with the germline gene, which may arise from a read error. The chain couples TRBV5-1 to TRBJ2-1; TRBD2 aligns across 8 bases. CDR1 SGHRS and CDR2 YFSETQ come from the germline V gene. The CDR3 spans 15 residues. The CDR3 region has the DNA TGCGCCGGCAGCTTGGTAACTAGCGGAAACAATGAGCAGTTCTTC. Protein: CAGSLVTSGNNEQFF.

This chain uses TRBV19 with TRBJ2-1; 9 bases are shared with TRBD1. The CDR3 length is 15 residues. Germline CDR1 is LNHDA and CDR2 is SQIVND (reference sequence). The V and J ends lost 6 bases and 7 bases, in that order; junction bases with no gene match: 10. CDR3 loop: CASSSRDRVWNEQFF. CDR3 in DNA: TGTGCCAGTAGCTCCCGGGACAGGGTTTGGAATGAGCAGTTCTTC.

This sequence joins TRBV29-1 and TRBJ1-1; 8 bases agree with TRBD1. CDR1 SQVTM and CDR2 ANQGSEA come from the germline V gene. The CDR3 extends over 13 amino acids. V was pared by 4 bases and J by 3 bases, with 4 bases of the junction left unmatched. The DNA of the CDR3 is TGCAGCGTTGCGGGACAGGTATACACTGAAGCTTTCTTT. Its protein is CSVAGQVYTEAFF.

This clonotype was counted only a few times. The chain combines TRBV24-1 with TRBJ1-1, with D possibly TRBD1 on 6 matching bases. Germline V gene data show CDR1 as KGHDR and CDR2 as SFDVKD. V lost 9 bases to trimming and J lost 3 bases, with 16 bases between them. The CDR3 is 14 residues long. The CDR3 here is CATLGQGFYTEAFF. The CDR3 DNA is TGTGCCACCCTTGGGCAGGGGTTCTACACTGAAGCTTTCTTT.

This clonotype appeared a few times. The junction does not match germline at one end; this may be a read error. V is TRBV7-2 and J is TRBJ2-7; D unresolved. TRBJ2-5 explains the end of the DNA better; the J call may be wrong. The CDR3 has 12 residues. Germline values: CDR1 SGHTA, CDR2 FQGNSA. The DNA for the CDR3 is TGTGCCAGCGGCTTAGAAGGTCGGACCCAGTACTTC. Amino acid sequence: CASGLEGRTQYF.

V and J are TRBV7-8 and TRBJ2-1, with 7 bases that match TRBD2. CDR1 is SGHVS and CDR2 is FQNEAQ in the germline V gene. The length of the CDR3 is 16 residues. After removal of 1 base from V and 5 bases from J, the junction contained 8 bases not matched to a gene. The CDR3 DNA is TGTGCCAGCAGCTTAGGGCGCGGGGGAAGGAACAATGAGCAGTTCTTC. Amino acid sequence: CASSLGRGGRNNEQFF.

This clonotype has more than one count but fewer than ten. The V call is TRBV29-1, the J call TRBJ2-3; no clear D gene. Trimming cost V 7 bases and J 1 base, with 15 bases left between them. CDR1 SQVTM and CDR2 ANQGSEA come from the germline V gene. The CDR3 is made up of 14 amino acids. The CDR3 nucleotides are TGCAGCGCCCAACGGCTGGTCGGCACAGATACGCAGTATTTT. Its translation: CSAQRLVGTDTQYF.

The chain uses TRBV5-1 and TRBJ2-5; 11 bases align to TRBD2. The J call could be wrong; TRBJ2-7 is a better fit for the DNA end. Germline V gene sequence: CDR1 SGHRS, CDR2 YFSETQ. The CDR3 totals 16 residues. The chain's CDR3 is CASSLETSGAHYEQYF. CDR3 coding DNA: TGCGCCAGCAGCTTGGAGACTAGCGGGGCTCACTACGAGCAGTACTTC.

The chain combines TRBV10-3 with TRBJ2-3, with TRBD2 identical over 9 bases. Germline V gene data show CDR1 as ENHRY and CDR2 as SYGVKD. The CDR3 spans 19 residues. Trimming removed 6 bases from V and 1 base from J; junction bases left unmatched: 17. For the CDR3, the DNA is TGTGCCATCAGCTCCGGGGCGGGGGGGTACCTCAAACGCACAGATACGCAGTATTTT. It codes for CAISSGAGGYLKRTDTQYF.

This clonotype was seen once. The chain has TRBV27 and TRBJ2-3; maybe TRBD1 (5 bases). The V gene's germline CDR1 is MNHEY and CDR2 SMNVEV (reference sequence). The CDR3 consists of 14 residues. V lost 8 bases and J 0 bases, leaving 12 bases between the germline ends. The CDR3: CASSKTDSTDTQYF. In DNA form, the CDR3 reads TGTGCCAGCTCTAAGACAGACAGCACAGATACGCAGTATTTT.

The gene calls are TRBV2 and TRBJ2-7; possibly TRBD1 for D (5 bases). V was shortened by 8 bases and J by 3 bases, with 17 bases between the two germline ends. From germline, CDR1 is SNHLY and CDR2 FYNNEI. There are 14 residues in the CDR3. DNA of the CDR3: TGTGCCAGCGGAGTCCAGACAGCAAGCTACGAGCAGTACTTC. Its translation is CASGVQTASYEQYF. Full variable domain (missing parts from reference TRBV2 and TRBJ2-7): EPEVTQTPSHQVTQMGQEVILRCVPISNHLYFYWYRQILGQKVEFLVSFYNNEISEKSEIFDDQFSVERPDGSNFTLKIRSTKLEDSAMYFCASGVQTASYEQYFGPGTRLTVT.

Points on this clonotype: The junction departs from germline at one end; a sequencing error may be responsible. This chain uses TRBV20-1 with TRBJ1-2, with unresolved D. This CDR3 region has 14 residues. Germline lookup yields CDR1 DFQATT and CDR2 SNEGSKA (reference sequence). Here the CDR3 DNA reads TGCAGTGATAGAGATGGTTTGAAGTTGCGGGGCTACACCTTC. This encodes CSDRDGLKLRGYTF.